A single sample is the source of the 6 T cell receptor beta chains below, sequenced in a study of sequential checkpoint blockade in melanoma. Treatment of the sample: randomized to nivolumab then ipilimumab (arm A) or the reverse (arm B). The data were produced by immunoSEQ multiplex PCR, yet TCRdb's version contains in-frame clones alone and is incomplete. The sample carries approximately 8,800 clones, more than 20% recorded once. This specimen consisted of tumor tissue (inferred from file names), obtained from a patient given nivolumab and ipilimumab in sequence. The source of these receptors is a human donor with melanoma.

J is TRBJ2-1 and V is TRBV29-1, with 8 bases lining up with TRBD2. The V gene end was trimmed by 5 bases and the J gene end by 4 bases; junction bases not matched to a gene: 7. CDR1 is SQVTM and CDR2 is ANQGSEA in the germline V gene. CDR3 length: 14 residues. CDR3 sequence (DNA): TGCAGCGTTTCGTACAGCGGGGGTTACAATGAGCAGTTCTTC. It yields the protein CSVSYSGGYNEQFF.

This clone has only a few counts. The CDR3 DNA reads as TGTGCCAGCAGTTACTCAGGGGCCAAAAACATTCAGTACTTC. Translating gives CASSYSGAKNIQYF. The genes are TRBV6-8 and TRBJ2-4; D is undetermined. The germline gives CDR1 MNHGY, CDR2 SAAAGT. The CDR3 is 14 residues long. Trimming took off 0 bases at V and 1 base at J, with 4 bases between the two ends.

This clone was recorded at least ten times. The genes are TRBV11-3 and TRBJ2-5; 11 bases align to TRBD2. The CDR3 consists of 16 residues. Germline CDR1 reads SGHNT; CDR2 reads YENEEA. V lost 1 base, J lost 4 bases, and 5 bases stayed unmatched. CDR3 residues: CASSLVLAGGGETQYF. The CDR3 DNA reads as TGTGCCAGCAGCTTAGTCCTAGCGGGGGGAGGAGAGACCCAGTACTTC.

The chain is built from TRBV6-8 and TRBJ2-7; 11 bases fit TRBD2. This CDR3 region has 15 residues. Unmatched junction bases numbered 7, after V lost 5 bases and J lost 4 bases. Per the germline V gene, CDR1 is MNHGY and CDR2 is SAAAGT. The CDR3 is CASSGRTSGRYEQYV. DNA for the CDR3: TGTGCCAGCAGTGGGAGGACTAGCGGGCGATACGAGCAGTACGTC.

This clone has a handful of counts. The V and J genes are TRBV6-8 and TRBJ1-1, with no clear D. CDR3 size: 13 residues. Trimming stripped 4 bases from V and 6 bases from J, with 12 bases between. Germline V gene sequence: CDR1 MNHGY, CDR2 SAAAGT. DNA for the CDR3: TGTGCCAGCAGTTCGGCGGATTGCCCTGAAGCTTTCTTT. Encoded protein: CASSSADCPEAFF.

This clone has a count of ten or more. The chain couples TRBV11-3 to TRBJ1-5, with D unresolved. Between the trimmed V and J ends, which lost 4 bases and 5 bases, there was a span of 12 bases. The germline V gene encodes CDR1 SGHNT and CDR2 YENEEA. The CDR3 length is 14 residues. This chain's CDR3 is CASSSLSRDQPQHF. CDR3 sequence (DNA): TGTGCCAGCAGCTCCTTGTCCCGCGATCAGCCCCAGCATTTT.